This T cell receptor (beta chain) comes out of a study of cytomegalovirus exposure and HLA in healthy donors. PCR used 60 Vbeta primers and 13 Jbeta primers. TCRdb's copy holds only in-frame clones and misses some; the assay was immunoSEQ multiplex PCR. Of roughly 190,000 clones listed, about 87% were seen once; the top ten hold roughly 1.9%. The CDR3 is 12 amino acids. Per germline, CDR1 GTSNPN and CDR2 SVGIG (reference sequence). Trimming cost V 8 bases and J 2 bases, with 13 bases left between them. This sequence joins TRBV30 and TRBJ2-7, with D perhaps matching TRBD1 (5 bases). The sequenced sample consisted of PBMCs. The sequence was collected from a woman younger than 30 in good health and CMV-seronegative. CDR3 nucleotide sequence: TGTGCCCTGGGAAGGGGCCCCTACGAGCAGTACTTC. Protein: CALGRGPYEQYF.